The count of the clone carrying this TCR beta chain is one. This specimen belongs to a study of blood T cell repertoires in COVID-19. Study in general: The analysed material was cDNA or gDNA that came from T cells, B-cell-depleted T cells, or PBMCs.

Per the original methods: Estimation of nucleated cell counts relied on the amplification of reference gene primers. Some clones are missing from TCRdb's copy, which holds only in-frame ones; the method was immunoSEQ multiplex PCR. V, J and clone size are taken as reported in that table, and D and trimming were inferred from the DNA itself. The sample includes approximately 200,000 clones, more than 65% of them seen just once. The TCR sequence derives from a woman aged 25 to 39 who had recovered from COVID-19. The sequenced material came from peripheral blood.

The CDR3 DNA reads as TGTGCCAGTAGGAAGGGACAGGGATTTTGGCCCCTCCACTTT. Translating it yields CASRKGQGFWPLHF. This chain connects TRBV19 to TRBJ1-6; 9 nucleotides match TRBD1. Losses at the gene ends were 6 bases for V and 13 bases for J; bases not matched to a gene: 10. This CDR3 contains 14 residues. The germline gives CDR1 LNHDA, CDR2 SQIVND (reference sequence). The variable domain in full, completed from reference TRBV19 and TRBJ1-6, reads DGGITQSPKYLFRKEGQNVTLSCEQNLNHDAMYWYRQDPGQGLRLIYYSQIVNDFQKGDIAEGYSVSREKKESFPLTVTSAQKNPTAFYLCASRKGQGFWPLHFGNGTRLTVT.